This T cell receptor beta chain was sequenced during a study of blood T cell repertoires in COVID-19. Study at large: Samples taken during acute and convalescent COVID-19 were collected in the United States, Italy and Spain. T cells, B-cell-depleted T cells, or PBMCs supplied cDNA or gDNA.

Study processing details: Amplifying reference gene primers gave estimates of nucleated cell counts. The method was immunoSEQ multiplex PCR; TCRdb's version includes in-frame clones alone and lacks a portion of them. The V and J calls and clone size come from that table; D and trimming were worked out from the DNA. The sample carries 250,000 or so clones, about 88% recorded once. Germline V gives CDR1 ENHRY, CDR2 SYGVKD. Losses at the gene ends were 6 bases for V and 6 bases for J; bases not matched to a gene: 0. There are 12 residues in the CDR3. The chain has TRBV10-3 and TRBJ2-2; 8 positions match TRBD1. The sample was peripheral blood. The receptor's source is a woman in her thirties or forties who had recovered from COVID-19. The CDR3 region is CAIRQGAGELFF. CDR3 DNA: TGTGCCATCAGACAGGGGGCCGGGGAGCTGTTTTTT.